These T cell receptor beta chains were read from a single sample in a study of blood T cell repertoires in COVID-19. Repertoires were generated with immunoSEQ multiplex PCR, while TCRdb's copy carries only in-frame clones and drops some. The sample has 360,000 or so clones, 87% seen once. What was sequenced was PBMCs or T cells enriched from blood (not recorded which). These receptor sequences come from a woman aged 25 to 39 who had recovered from COVID-19. Both conserved end residues are part of each CDR3. Fields, in order: V gene, J gene, CDR3 protein.

>TRBV15|TRBJ2-1
CATSSAITPYNEQFF
>TRBV7-2|TRBJ2-3
CASSLAGQAADTQYF
>TRBV25-1|TRBJ1-2
CASSSGTRYGYTF
>TRBV4-2|TRBJ1-2
CASSQEGTAVPWGYTF
>TRBV9|TRBJ2-6
CASSGPNRGTAHSGANVLTF
>TRBV4-2|TRBJ2-1
CASRGGANDEQFF
>TRBV23-1|TRBJ2-1
CASSQSRATGWNEQFF
>TRBV6-1|TRBJ1-5
CASSDRGGVSEPQHF
>TRBV28|TRBJ1-2
CASSRLGQGAGYTF
>TRBV2|TRBJ2-2
CASSDRTNTGELFF
>TRBV25-1|TRBJ2-1
CASSEQAWEQFF
>TRBV2|TRBJ2-7
CASSEGIGGDEQYF
>TRBV7-2|TRBJ2-2
CASSLMETGELFF
>TRBV18|TRBJ2-1
CASSPRQDSFNEQFF
>TRBV3-1/TRBV3-2|TRBJ2-3
CASRHTASTDTQYF
>TRBV3-1/TRBV3-2|TRBJ2-1
CASSQATVYLAGTYNEQFF
>TRBV29-1|TRBJ2-1
CSVVSGTSDEQFF
>TRBV11-2|TRBJ1-1
CASSLFSVGEAFF
>TRBV6-5|TRBJ2-3
CASSYLFTQYF
>TRBV11-3|TRBJ2-1
CASSFGGSVYNEQFF
>TRBV15|TRBJ1-3
CATRRMTGEAYENTIYF
>TRBV28|TRBJ2-5
CASSSGALAGAKETQYF
>TRBV7-2|TRBJ2-7
CASSSPGLAGGRMYF
>TRBV25-1|TRBJ1-2
CASSGQTFYGYTF
>TRBV7-3|TRBJ1-1
CASSVGTGTEAFF
>TRBV5-6|TRBJ2-1
CASSLTLSYNEQFF
>TRBV6-5|TRBJ2-2
CASSPGTGNTGELFF
>TRBV5-1|TRBJ1-3
CASSLSPEFSGNTIYF
>TRBV5-1|TRBJ1-1
CASSPQGLTEAFF
>TRBV4-1|TRBJ1-1
CASSQGRSRRNTEAFF
>TRBV28|TRBJ1-3
CATYTGGSGNTIYF
>TRBV27|TRBJ1-5
CATQMGGTGNNQPQHF
>TRBV19|TRBJ1-1
CASSPGTGQLNTEAFF
>TRBV14|TRBJ1-4
CASSQGRGGLNEKLFF
>TRBV6-1|TRBJ2-1
CASSVRSGSDSGNEQFF
>TRBV15|TRBJ1-1
CATSRPFSEAFF
>TRBV27|TRBJ2-7
CASSLSPSGDYEQYF
>TRBV28|TRBJ1-1
CASSPGHVRAFF
>TRBV9|TRBJ2-1
CASSVAGTANNEQFF
>TRBV28|TRBJ2-2
CASSLYHQTGELFF
>TRBV13|TRBJ1-2
CASSQGQFYGYTF
>TRBV28|TRBJ1-1
CASSPHPPGRTEAFF
>TRBV7-7|TRBJ2-2
CASSSDRPNTGELFF
>TRBV15|TRBJ2-7
CATSRGQGSYEQYF
>TRBV18|TRBJ1-6
CASSPGQGNSPLHF
>TRBV19|TRBJ2-1
CASSITGRGDNEQFF
>TRBV7-8|TRBJ2-7
CASSLVLSGGFYEQYF
>TRBV4-1|TRBJ1-2
CASSQPTFTNYGYTF
>TRBV6-5|TRBJ1-1
CASHLGGDTEAFF
>TRBV9|TRBJ2-2
CASSPRQGNTGELFF
>TRBV18|TRBJ2-2
CASSPVGDGELFF